This T cell receptor (beta chain) was sequenced in a study of cytomegalovirus exposure and HLA in healthy donors. As for the study in general: HLA-typed donors contributed approximately 86 million unique TCRs, which were held in an early data release.

Details on this clone: Its antigen is still unknown.

The primer mix had 60 Vbeta and 13 Jbeta primers. Sequencing was performed with immunoSEQ multiplex PCR; in TCRdb, only in-frame clones are kept and a portion is missing. The sample has about 200,000 clones, almost 70% seen once. The CDR3 consists of 15 residues. Trimming left V 0 bases short and J 0 bases short, with 7 bases between. Looked up from germline, CDR1 is SGHNT and CDR2 is YYREEE (reference sequence). The study, taken as a whole, reports: Equally common other TCR beta chains were less clonally expanded than HLA-associated ones, a later analysis found. The authors judged a highly shared variant cluster likely a sequencing artifact. The authors confirmed in vitro that a few CMV-associated chains were specific for CMV antigens.

The chain links TRBV5-4 to TRBJ1-3; D unresolved. The TCR comes from a man in his forties in good health and CMV-seropositive. Source material: PBMCs. CDR3 bases: TGTGCCAGCAGCTTGGATCTCAGCTCTGGAAACACCATATATTTT. As protein: CASSLDLSSGNTIYF.